This TCR beta chain was observed in a study of T cell changes during pregnancy in multiple sclerosis. Clones were sequenced by immunoSEQ multiplex PCR, and TCRdb holds only the in-frame ones, with some missing. The table lists more than 40,000 clones, 90% to 95% of them singletons, with less than 5% in the top ten. The CDR3 is 16 residues long. CDR1 and CDR2 (germline): MGHRA, YSYEKL. V was shortened by 0 bases and J by 7 bases, with 16 bases between the two germline ends. The clonotype was recovered from a female donor with multiple sclerosis, enrolled in a pregnancy study. The sequences come from CD8+ T cells from peripheral blood mononuclear cells, collected in the first trimester of pregnancy. This chain connects TRBV4-1 to TRBJ1-5, with D possibly TRBD1 on 5 matching bases. CDR3 nucleotide sequence: TGCGCCAGCAGCCAAGAATTCGGGGGTTGGGGGCAGCCCCAGCATTTT. It encodes CASSQEFGGWGQPQHF.